What follows are 23 T cell receptor beta chains derived from one specimen sequenced in a study of shared clonotypes between healthy human individuals (dated by TCRdb to 2020 to 2022). Libraries came from the immunoSEQ multiplex PCR assay. TCRdb provides this immuneACCESS table in a form limited to in-frame rearrangements. Some clones are lacking; in checked studies, under half of them reflect an unresolved V gene, and why the rest are absent is not known. This sample lists around 700,000 clones; about two thirds were detected once. The ten largest clones represent under 2% of the sample. Sequences were obtained from memory CD4+ T cells sorted from blood. Explained via the paper, the cell subset or site label denotes: CD45RA-negative fraction. The receptors originated from a woman in her twenties or thirties in good health.

The table lists this clone with a few counts. This chain joins TRBV27 and TRBJ2-1; D remains unclear. The V gene's germline CDR1 is MNHEY and CDR2 SMNVEV (reference sequence). The CDR3 contains 16 residues. V was trimmed by 5 bases and J by 0 bases, leaving 14 bases between them. The DNA for the CDR3 is TGTGCCAGCAGTCTCCGATACAGTAGCTCCTACAATGAGCAGTTCTTC. It specifies CASSLRYSSSYNEQFF.

This clone was counted a few times. This CDR3 is CATLQGNIQYF. The CDR3 DNA sequence: TGTGCCACCCTACAGGGAAACATTCAGTACTTC. The rearrangement links TRBV19 to TRBJ2-4, with D possibly TRBD1 on 6 matching bases. Germline assignment: CDR1 LNHDA and CDR2 SQIVND (reference sequence). V lost 10 bases and J lost 6, with 10 bases in between. CDR3 length: 11 residues. The variable domain in full, completed from reference TRBV19 and TRBJ2-4, reads DGGITQSPKYLFRKEGQNVTLSCEQNLNHDAMYWYRQDPGQGLRLIYYSQIVNDFQKGDIAEGYSVSREKKESFPLTVTSAQKNPTAFYLCATLQGNIQYFGAGTRLSVL.

This clone has a single count. Here the CDR3 DNA reads TGTGCCAGCAGTTCGGGTCCACCCGGGGAGCTGTTTTTT. It translates to CASSSGPPGELFF. The V and J genes are TRBV7-7 and TRBJ2-2; D not resolved. Germline CDR1 reads SSHAT; CDR2 reads FNYEAQ (reference sequence). Deletions cut 6 bases from V and 6 bases from J, with 11 bases between. The CDR3 runs 13 residues.

J is TRBJ2-7 and V is TRBV11-3; D possibly corresponds to TRBD2 (6 bases). Deletions cut 4 bases from V and 3 bases from J, with 10 bases between. Germline lookup yields CDR1 SGHNT and CDR2 YENEEA. The CDR3 extends over 13 amino acids. DNA of the CDR3: TGTGCCAGCAGCTCCTTGACTAGCTACGAGCAGTACTTC. It specifies CASSSLTSYEQYF.

The genes are TRBV6-6 and TRBJ2-7; TRBD1 is a possible D gene (6 bases). CDR3 size: 14 residues. The germline CDR1 and CDR2 sequences are MNHNY and SVGAGI (reference sequence). V lost 5 bases, J lost 2 bases, and 13 bases lay in between. CDR3 nucleotide sequence: TGTGCCAGCAGTCCAGGGGTCCGAACCTACGAGCAGTACTTC. Translation: CASSPGVRTYEQYF.

This rearrangement joins TRBV6-6 to TRBJ1-5, with unresolved D. Germline-derived CDR1 and CDR2 are MNHNY and SVGAGI (reference sequence). The CDR3 has 15 residues. The V and J ends lost 2 bases and 4 bases respectively, with 12 bases between them. CDR3 DNA: TGTGCCAGCAGTTACGCGGGCAATTCGAATCAGCCCCAGCATTTT. Translation gives CASSYAGNSNQPQHF.

The rearrangement joins TRBV15 to TRBJ2-1; unclear D gene. Deletions cut 1 base from V and 8 bases from J, with 12 bases between. The V gene's germline CDR1 is LNHNV and CDR2 YYDKDF (reference sequence). The CDR3 is made up of 14 amino acids. The CDR3 sequence is CATSRGLGLDEQFF. The CDR3 DNA is TGTGCCACCAGCAGAGGCTTGGGATTGGATGAGCAGTTCTTC.

This chain connects TRBV5-1 to TRBJ2-1, with 8 bases fitting TRBD2. Germline V gene data show CDR1 as SGHRS and CDR2 as YFSETQ. The CDR3 totals 20 residues. Trimming cost V 4 bases and J 6 bases; bases outside gene matches: 24. The CDR3 loop reads CASSPRGGSSGPGLGNEQFF. CDR3 nucleotide sequence: TGCGCCAGCAGCCCCCGAGGCGGGTCTAGCGGGCCGGGGCTGGGCAATGAGCAGTTCTTC.

This clone was found a few times. This rearrangement joins TRBV29-1 to TRBJ1-1; no reliable D call. Germline CDR1 and CDR2: SQVTM and ANQGSEA. The CDR3 covers 11 residues. The CDR3, as DNA: TGCATCCTCCAGAGGAACACTGAAGCTTTCTTT. Protein product: CILQRNTEAFF.

V is TRBV2 and J is TRBJ2-7; 7 bases map to TRBD2. The CDR3 sequence is 14 residues long. Trimming took 7 bases from V and 4 from J; bases not matched to a gene: 10. Germline CDR1 is SNHLY and CDR2 is FYNNEI. The CDR3 DNA is TGTGCCAGCATGTATGGGCGGGGGAGTTACGAGCAGTACTTC. Translating it yields CASMYGRGSYEQYF.

The gene calls are TRBV9 and TRBJ1-4, with D possibly matching TRBD1 (5 bases). Trimming pared 3 bases from V and 8 bases from J, leaving 14 bases between. Germline CDR1 is SGDLS and CDR2 is YYNGEE. The CDR3 has 14 residues. Here the CDR3 DNA reads TGTGCCAGCAGCGCGCGTGGGGGTAACGAAAAACTGTTTTTT. Protein sequence: CASSARGGNEKLFF. Filled out from reference TRBV9 and TRBJ1-4, the complete variable domain reads DSGVTQTPKHLITATGQRVTLRCSPRSGDLSVYWYQQSLDQGLQFLIQYYNGEERAKGNILERFSAQQFPDLHSELNLSSLELGDSALYFCASSARGGNEKLFFGSGTQLSVL.

The chain uses TRBV6-1 and TRBJ2-7, with 11 bases fitting TRBD2. Germline V gene sequence: CDR1 MNHNS, CDR2 SASEGT. Trimming took 6 bases from V and 2 from J; bases not matched to a gene: 6. This CDR3 spans 15 amino acids. CDR3 in DNA: TGTGCCAGCAGGACTAGCGGGACTACTACCTACGAGCAGTACTTC. Translation: CASRTSGTTTYEQYF.

The chain recombines TRBV5-4 with TRBJ2-1, with 7 bases matching TRBD2. The junction had 8 bases not matched to a gene; V was cut back by 2 bases and J by 3 bases. CDR3 length: 16 residues. Germline CDR1 SGHNT, CDR2 YYREEE (reference sequence). In nucleotides, the CDR3 is TGTGCCAGCAGCTTTCGGGCCAGCGGGGACTACAATGAGCAGTTCTTC. Encoded protein: CASSFRASGDYNEQFF.

This chain connects TRBV7-8 to TRBJ2-5; no reliable D call. CDR1 and CDR2 (germline): SGHVS, FQNEAQ. V shed 5 bases and J shed 1 base, with 8 bases lying between them. This CDR3 is 13 amino acids long. The CDR3 coding sequence is TGTGCCAGCAGCCGGACCCCCCAAGAGACCCAGTACTTC. Translation gives CASSRTPQETQYF.

This chain connects TRBV7-9 to TRBJ2-2; 13 bases map to TRBD2. The germline CDR1 and CDR2 sequences are SEHNR and FQNEAQ (reference sequence). The J segment lost 6 bases and the V segment lost 3 bases, leaving 4 bases of the junction unmatched. The CDR3 runs 16 residues. CDR3 nucleotides: TGTGCCAGCAGCTTTAGGACTAGCGGGAGTTCCGGGGAGCTGTTTTTT. Encoded protein: CASSFRTSGSSGELFF.

The J gene is TRBJ1-2, the V gene TRBV21-1. TRBV21-1 counts as a pseudogene. The CDR3 has 13 residues. The CDR3 reads CASSKAGIYGYTF. CDR3 DNA sequence: TGTGCCAGCAGCAAAGCAGGCATCTATGGCTACACCTTC.

This sequence joins TRBV5-1 and TRBJ2-5; D uncertain. Germline lookup yields CDR1 SGHRS and CDR2 YFSETQ. Trimming cost V 3 bases and J 4 bases, with 13 bases left between them. The CDR3 runs to 14 residues. The CDR3 region has the DNA TGCGCCAGCAGCTCCGGGCGTTCCGGAGAGACCCAGTACTTC. Protein sequence: CASSSGRSGETQYF.

This chain joins TRBV25-1 and TRBJ2-4; 13 positions agree with TRBD2. V shed 4 bases, J shed 8 bases, and the junction held 11 bases outside the gene matches. The length of the CDR3 is 17 residues. Germline V gives CDR1 MGHDK, CDR2 SYGVNS. The CDR3 DNA is TGTGCCAGCAGTGGTTCGACTAGCGGGAGGTTTAAGGACATTCAGTACTTC. The encoded protein is CASSGSTSGRFKDIQYF. The whole variable domain, remainder taken from reference TRBV25-1 and TRBJ2-4, is EADIYQTPRYLVIGTGKKITLECSQTMGHDKMYWYQQDPGMELHLIHYSYGVNSTEKGDLSSESTVSRIRTEHFPLTLESARPSHTSQYLCASSGSTSGRFKDIQYFGAGTRLSVL.

V and J are TRBV6-1 and TRBJ2-6; TRBD1 matches at 7 bases. Germline assignment: CDR1 MNHNS and CDR2 SASEGT. This CDR3 comprises 18 residues. The V gene end was trimmed by 3 bases and the J gene end by 0 bases; junction bases not matched to a gene: 8. In DNA form, the CDR3 reads TGTGCCAGCAGTGAGGAGATGACAGGGCTCTCTGGGGCCAACGTCCTGACTTTC. It encodes CASSEEMTGLSGANVLTF.

The rearrangement uses TRBV6-5 and TRBJ1-2; possible D gene TRBD1, 6 bases. CDR1 and CDR2 from the germline V gene are MNHEY and SVGAGI. The CDR3 has 15 residues. The ends were cut back, 1 base at V and 4 bases at J, with 13 bases in the middle. DNA for the CDR3: TGTGCCAGCAGTTACTATGGGGGCTCGGGCTATGGCTACACCTTC. Amino acids: CASSYYGGSGYGYTF.

The chain employs TRBV28 and TRBJ1-4; D is possibly TRBD1 (6 bases). The CDR3 is 15 residues long. V was shortened by 2 bases and J by 8 bases, with 15 bases between the two germline ends. The germline gives CDR1 MDHEN, CDR2 SYDVKM. CDR3 sequence: CASSLAPRGQEKLFF. In nucleotides, the CDR3 is TGTGCCAGCAGTTTAGCCCCGCGGGGGCAGGAAAAACTGTTTTTT.

V and J are TRBV20-1 and TRBJ2-5; D gene unclear. Per germline, CDR1 DFQATT and CDR2 SNEGSKA (reference sequence). Trimming took 6 bases from V and 4 from J, leaving 6 bases between them. The CDR3 consists of 10 residues. This CDR3 reads CSASTETQYF. CDR3 coding DNA: TGCAGTGCATCTACAGAGACCCAGTACTTC.

In regard to this clone: Other nucleotide sequences from this sample produce the same CDR3. The rearrangement links TRBV5-1 to TRBJ1-1, with D uncertain. Germline loops: CDR1 SGHRS, CDR2 YFSETQ. This CDR3 has 13 residues. The V gene lost 1 base and the J gene lost 0 bases, with 4 bases spanning the gap. Here the CDR3 DNA reads TGCGCCAGCAGCTTGAGTCTGAACACTGAAGCTTTCTTT. Translating gives CASSLSLNTEAFF.